What follows describes a single T cell receptor (beta chain). What it binds is unknown. This record belongs to a study of Graves' ophthalmopathy and Graves' hyperthyroidism. Establishment of the diagnosis relied upon clinical symptoms, serum thyroxine, TRAb, thyroid ultrasound and orbital computed tomography. PBMCs were obtained from approximately 10 ml of fresh peripheral blood. From germline, CDR1 is MNHEY and CDR2 SVGEGT. The trim removed 0 bases at V and 7 bases at J, leaving 9 bases unmatched. This CDR3 has 15 amino acids. RNA transcripts were the template, and TCR beta CDR3 regions were amplified from them. First-round RT-PCR relied on HTBI primers, and a second-round multiplex PCR came next. One entry per CDR3 protein results from TCRdb running MiXCR on the multiplex PCR reads. The sample lists under 250,000 distinct CDR3 sequences, just under 30% occurring once. General study points: Sensitivity of roughly 88% and specificity of 65% to 83% were achieved when a 13-signature model separated ophthalmopathy from stable hyperthyroidism. Appearing in blood as well were most expanded thyroid clonotypes above 0.001 frequency.

The J gene is TRBJ2-7, the V gene TRBV6-2 or TRBV6-3, with 7 nucleotides matching TRBD2. The specimen sequenced was peripheral blood. The sequence came from a man aged 50 to 60 with Graves' ophthalmopathy. The CDR3 sequence: CASSYSASGRREQYF. CDR3 nucleotide sequence: TGTGCCAGCAGTTACTCGGCTAGCGGCAGGCGAGAGCAGTACTTC.